What follows are 25 T cell receptor beta chains derived from one specimen sequenced in a study of blood T cell repertoires in COVID-19. Libraries were prepared by immunoSEQ multiplex PCR; TCRdb keeps only in-frame clonotypes and omits some of them. The sample carries roughly 120,000 clones, 85% recorded once. Sequenced material: peripheral blood. The receptor set was obtained from a man aged 35 to 55 with acute or convalescent COVID-19.

Concerning this clone itself: The junction does not match germline at one end; this may be a read error. This chain links TRBV7-9 with TRBJ2-5; D may be TRBD1 (8 bases). There are 14 residues in the CDR3. CDR1 is SEHNR, CDR2 FQNEAQ, per germline (reference sequence). The CDR3 DNA is TGTACCAGCAGCCCGGACAGGGAGGGGAAGACCCAGTACTTC. Its protein product is CTSSPDREGKTQYF.

The chain is built from TRBV24-1 and TRBJ1-2; possible D gene TRBD1, 6 bases. V gave up 4 bases and J gave up 7 bases, with 12 bases separating them. Germline CDR1 KGHDR, CDR2 SFDVKD. This CDR3 region has 13 residues. This CDR3 is CATSDLAGAGYTF. For the CDR3, the DNA is TGTGCCACCAGTGACCTCGCGGGGGCTGGCTACACCTTC.

This clone appeared a few times. The chain couples TRBV3-1 (or the pseudogene TRBV3-2) to TRBJ2-6; perhaps TRBD1 as D (6 bases). V was pared by 8 bases and J by 0 bases, with 11 bases between. The CDR3 runs 15 residues. The germline gives CDR1 LGHDT, CDR2 YNNKEL (reference sequence). The CDR3 sequence is CASSTGISGANVLTF. CDR3 sequence (DNA): TGTGCCAGCTCCACAGGGATCTCTGGGGCCAACGTCCTGACTTTC.

The V gene is TRBV7-8, the J gene TRBJ1-5; maybe TRBD1 (5 bases). This CDR3 is 14 amino acids long. Germline CDR1 is SGHVS and CDR2 is FQNEAQ. With 5 bases removed from V and 4 bases from J, the gap between germline ends came to 12 bases. Here the CDR3 DNA reads TGTGCCAGCAGCCCTTTCGCAGGGAATCAGCCCCAGCATTTT. Protein: CASSPFAGNQPQHF. The entire variable domain, with the rest obtained from reference TRBV7-8 and TRBJ1-5, is as follows: GAGVSQSPRYKVAKRGQDVALRCDPISGHVSLFWYQQALGQGPEFLTYFQNEAQLDKSGLPSDRFFAERPEGSVSTLKIQRTQQEDSAVYLCASSPFAGNQPQHFGDGTRLSIL.

This chain uses TRBV19 with TRBJ2-7, with 7 bases that match TRBD1. This CDR3 comprises 16 residues. V gave up 8 bases and J gave up 0 bases; unmatched junction bases: 13. Looked up from germline, CDR1 is LNHDA and CDR2 is SQIVND (reference sequence). CDR3: CASGRRTGGSSYEQYF. In nucleotides, the CDR3 is TGTGCCAGTGGAAGACGGACAGGAGGAAGCTCCTACGAGCAGTACTTC.

J is TRBJ1-5 and V is TRBV19; D remains ambiguous. V lost 5 bases and J 7 bases, leaving 12 bases between the germline ends. Germline-derived CDR1 and CDR2 are LNHDA and SQIVND (reference sequence). The CDR3 length is 13 residues. The CDR3 bases are TGTGCCAGTAGTGCTCGGGAACGACAGCCCCAGCATTTT. Amino acids: CASSARERQPQHF.

This clone appeared a single time. Written as DNA, the CDR3 is TGTGCCAGCAGTTCCTGGGCTGACACTGAAGCTTTCTTT. It specifies CASSSWADTEAFF. V usage is TRBV6-2 or TRBV6-3 and J usage is TRBJ1-1; D gene unclear. The V end lost 4 bases, the J end lost 3 bases, and 9 bases lay between the germline ends. Germline V gene sequence: CDR1 MNHEY, CDR2 SVGEGT. The CDR3 is 13 residues long.

The rearrangement links TRBV14 to TRBJ2-5; D unclear. The CDR3 extends over 14 amino acids. Germline V gives CDR1 SGHDN, CDR2 FVKESK. With 2 bases removed from V and 5 bases from J, the gap between germline ends came to 12 bases. The CDR3 DNA sequence: TGTGCCAGCAGCCAAATGCTACTTTCGGAGACCCAGTACTTC. Protein: CASSQMLLSETQYF.

The chain employs TRBV10-1 and TRBJ1-5, with 8 bases fitting TRBD1. Germline-derived CDR1 and CDR2 are WNHNN and SYGVQD (reference sequence). Trimming took 9 bases from V and 3 from J; bases not matched to a gene: 4. There are 13 residues in the CDR3. In DNA form, the CDR3 reads TGCGCCAGTTCCAGGGGGCCCAATCAGCCCCAGCATTTT. It codes for CASSRGPNQPQHF.

The rearrangement links TRBV7-3 to TRBJ2-3, with 7 nucleotides matching TRBD1. J gave up 6 bases and V 5 bases, and 8 bases lay outside the gene matches. This CDR3 has 14 residues. CDR1 SGHTA and CDR2 FQGTGA come from the germline V gene. The chain's CDR3 is CASSLDRVGDTQYF. In nucleotides, the CDR3 is TGTGCCAGCAGCCTCGACAGGGTGGGTGATACGCAGTATTTT. Together with reference TRBV7-3 and TRBJ2-3, the CDR3 gives the full variable domain: GAGVSQTPSNKVTEKGKYVELRCDPISGHTALYWYRQSLGQGPEFLIYFQGTGAADDSGLPNDRFFAVRPEGSVSTLKIQRTERGDSAVYLCASSLDRVGDTQYFGPGTRLTVL.

The V and J genes are TRBV11-2 and TRBJ2-7, with 7 bases fitting TRBD2. V lost 1 base to trimming and J lost 2 bases; unmatched junction nucleotides: 2. The length of the CDR3 is 14 residues. Germline CDR1 reads SGHAT; CDR2 reads FQNNGV. CDR3 in amino acids: CASSLASGTYEQYF. The CDR3 DNA reads TGTGCCAGCAGCTTAGCTAGCGGTACCTACGAGCAGTACTTC.

The rearrangement links TRBV29-1 to TRBJ2-3; D is unresolved. The CDR3 runs 13 residues. V lost 2 bases and J 1 base, leaving 7 bases between the germline ends. CDR1 and CDR2 from the germline V gene are SQVTM and ANQGSEA. The CDR3 DNA sequence: TGCAGCGTTGAATCGTCAGGCACAGATACGCAGTATTTT. Amino acid sequence: CSVESSGTDTQYF.

This clone appeared a few times. The rearrangement uses TRBV4-3 and TRBJ2-7; unclear D gene. This CDR3 spans 13 amino acids. The germline gives CDR1 LGHNA, CDR2 YSLEER. V shed 0 bases and J shed 3 bases, with 6 bases lying between them. CDR3 region: CASSQDSGYEQYF. The CDR3 coding sequence is TGCGCCAGCAGCCAAGACTCCGGCTACGAGCAGTACTTC.

The rearrangement uses TRBV6-2 or TRBV6-3 and TRBJ2-3, with 9 bases fitting TRBD2. J gave up 2 bases and V 0 bases, and 3 bases lay outside the gene matches. CDR3 length: 16 amino acids. Germline loops: CDR1 MNHEY, CDR2 SVGEGT. CDR3 nucleotides: TGTGCCAGCAGTTACTCGCCTAGCGGGGTCACAGATACGCAGTATTTT. This translates into CASSYSPSGVTDTQYF.

V and J are TRBV7-2 and TRBJ2-7, with D hard to call. The germline V and J ends were trimmed by 0 bases and 6 bases, with 9 bases remaining between them. This CDR3 has 13 amino acids. Germline V gives CDR1 SGHTA, CDR2 FQGNSA. The CDR3 loop is CASSLAGSREQYF. CDR3 DNA: TGTGCCAGCAGCTTAGCGGGTAGCCGCGAGCAGTACTTC.

Only a few counts were recorded for this clone. This rearrangement joins TRBV20-1 to TRBJ1-6; 9 bases map to TRBD1. There are 11 residues in the CDR3. After removal of 6 bases from V and 16 bases from J, the junction contained 7 bases not matched to a gene. Germline V gene data show CDR1 as DFQATT and CDR2 as SNEGSKA (reference sequence). The CDR3 sequence: CSAVTGGSLHF. CDR3 nucleotide sequence: TGCAGTGCGGTCACAGGGGGCTCACTCCACTTT.

The chain links TRBV2 to TRBJ2-7, with D possibly being TRBD1 (6 bases). Germline CDR1 reads SNHLY; CDR2 reads FYNNEI. CDR3 length: 14 amino acids. Trimming stripped 7 bases from V and 7 bases from J, with 20 bases between. The CDR3 protein is CASNTRGSFEEQYF. CDR3 DNA: TGTGCCAGCAATACCAGGGGCTCCTTTGAAGAGCAGTACTTC.

As DNA, the CDR3 is TGTGCCAGCAGTTACCTTGTAAGCGGGGGTAGCACAGATACGCAGTATTTT. Encoded protein: CASSYLVSGGSTDTQYF. This chain joins TRBV6-2 or TRBV6-3 and TRBJ2-3; 8 nucleotides align to TRBD2. The trim removed 2 bases at V and 0 bases at J, leaving 7 bases unmatched. CDR3 length equals 17 residues. In germline, CDR1 is MNHEY, CDR2 SVGEGT.

A single count supports this clone. The V gene is TRBV12-3 or TRBV12-4, the J gene TRBJ1-2; TRBD1 matches 7 bases. This CDR3 contains 13 residues. J was trimmed by 6 bases and V by 5 bases; bases with no gene match: 6. CDR3 coding DNA: TGTGCCAGCAGTCACGGGGACAGCAATGGCTACACCTTC. Translating it yields CASSHGDSNGYTF.

J is TRBJ1-2 and V is TRBV7-9, with D maybe TRBD1 (6 bases). Germline V gene lookup returns CDR1 SEHNR and CDR2 FQNEAQ (reference sequence). This CDR3 is built from 15 residues. V lost 6 bases and J lost 8, with 22 bases in between. As DNA, the CDR3 is TGTGCCAGCAGTTTCTACAGGGAAGGCTGGGACGGCTACACCTTC. It codes for CASSFYREGWDGYTF.

This clone was picked up one time. This sequence joins TRBV6-5 and TRBJ1-2; tentatively, D is TRBD1 (6 bases). V was cut by 6 bases and J by 7 bases, with 15 bases left in between. CDR3 length equals 13 residues. Germline CDR1 reads MNHEY; CDR2 reads SVGAGI. The CDR3 nucleotides are TGTGCCAGCAGGGGGGCAATTAATGGTGGCTACACCTTC. Translated, it gives CASRGAINGGYTF.

This rearrangement joins TRBV6-5 to TRBJ1-2; TRBD1 agrees at 9 bases. The CDR3 spans 13 residues. Per the germline V gene, CDR1 is MNHEY and CDR2 is SVGAGI. The V gene end was trimmed by 7 bases and the J gene end by 6 bases; junction bases not matched to a gene: 6. CDR3 DNA: TGTGCCAGCATACCCCGGGACAGGGATGGCTACACCTTC. This encodes CASIPRDRDGYTF.

This chain joins TRBV15 and TRBJ2-1, with D perhaps matching TRBD2 (6 bases). This CDR3 has 16 residues. Germline CDR1 is LNHNV and CDR2 is YYDKDF (reference sequence). Trimming left V 0 bases short and J 0 bases short, with 9 bases between. The CDR3 loop reads CATSREWGDSYNEQFF. CDR3 nucleotide sequence: TGTGCCACCAGCAGAGAATGGGGGGACTCCTACAATGAGCAGTTCTTC.

The gene calls are TRBV11-2 and TRBJ2-5; TRBD1 is a possible D gene (6 bases). Germline values: CDR1 SGHAT, CDR2 FQNNGV. With 2 bases removed from V and 4 bases from J, the gap between germline ends came to 14 bases. This CDR3 comprises 15 residues. CDR3 bases: TGTGCCAGCAGCTTACAGGGGACCTCAGTAGAGACCCAGTACTTC. Amino acids: CASSLQGTSVETQYF.

V is TRBV7-2 and J is TRBJ1-6; D ambiguous. CDR3 length: 15 residues. Trimming took 2 bases from V and 9 from J, leaving 14 bases between them. Germline loops: CDR1 SGHTA, CDR2 FQGNSA. The CDR3 sequence: CASSLKSSLGSPLHF. As DNA, the CDR3 is TGTGCCAGCAGCTTAAAGTCCAGTCTAGGTTCACCCCTCCACTTT.